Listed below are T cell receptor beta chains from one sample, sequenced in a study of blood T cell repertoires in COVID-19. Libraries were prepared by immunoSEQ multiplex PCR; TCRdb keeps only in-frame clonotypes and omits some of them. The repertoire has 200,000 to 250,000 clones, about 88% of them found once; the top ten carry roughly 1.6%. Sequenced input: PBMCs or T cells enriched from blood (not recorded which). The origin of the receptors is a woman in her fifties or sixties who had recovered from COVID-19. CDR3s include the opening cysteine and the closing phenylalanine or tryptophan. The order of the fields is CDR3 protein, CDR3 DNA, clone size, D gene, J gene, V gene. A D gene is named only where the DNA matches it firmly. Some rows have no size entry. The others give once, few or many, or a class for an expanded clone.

CDR3aa: CASSPRTSARTDTQYF
CDR3nt: TGTGCCAGCAGCCCTCGGACTAGCGCCCGCACAGATACGCAGTATTTT
abundance: -
d_gene: TRBD2
j_gene: TRBJ2-3
v_gene: TRBV9

CDR3aa: CASRKNWDRGPTQYF
CDR3nt: TGTGCCAGTAGGAAAAACTGGGACAGGGGGCCGACCCAGTACTTC
abundance: -
d_gene: TRBD1
j_gene: TRBJ2-5
v_gene: TRBV19

CDR3aa: CASSTGTQLEQFF
CDR3nt: TGTGCCAGCAGCACCGGGACACAGCTAGAGCAGTTCTTC
abundance: -
d_gene: -
j_gene: TRBJ2-1
v_gene: TRBV7-3

CDR3aa: CASSLTWTSGRIYEQYF
CDR3nt: TGTGCCAGCAGCCTGACCTGGACTAGCGGTCGGATCTACGAGCAGTACTTC
abundance: -
d_gene: TRBD2
j_gene: TRBJ2-7
v_gene: TRBV5-4

CDR3aa: CASSLDRGLYGYTF
CDR3nt: TGTGCCAGCAGCTTAGACAGGGGCCTCTATGGCTACACCTTC
abundance: -
d_gene: TRBD1
j_gene: TRBJ1-2
v_gene: TRBV7-9

CDR3aa: CASRSPGQGNEKLFF
CDR3nt: TGTGCCAGCAGATCTCCGGGACAGGGGAATGAAAAACTGTTTTTT
abundance: -
d_gene: TRBD1
j_gene: TRBJ1-4
v_gene: TRBV28

CDR3aa: CASSPSATLNEQYF
CDR3nt: TGTGCCAGCAGTCCTTCTGCTACCCTCAACGAGCAGTACTTC
abundance: -
d_gene: -
j_gene: TRBJ2-7
v_gene: TRBV6-4

CDR3aa: CASGLVLSGEAEAFF
CDR3nt: TGTGCTAGTGGTTTGGTACTTTCAGGGGAAGCTGAAGCTTTCTTT
abundance: -
d_gene: -
j_gene: TRBJ1-1
v_gene: TRBV12-5

CDR3aa: CASSTRHGGTGTEAFF
CDR3nt: TGTGCCAGCAGTACCCGCCACGGGGGAACGGGCACTGAAGCTTTCTTT
abundance: -
d_gene: -
j_gene: TRBJ1-1
v_gene: TRBV27

CDR3aa: CASSRNTGADNSPLHF
CDR3nt: TGTGCCAGCAGCCGCAACACAGGGGCCGACAATTCACCCCTCCACTTT
abundance: -
d_gene: TRBD1
j_gene: TRBJ1-6
v_gene: TRBV4-2

CDR3aa: CASSLGQAGEKLFF
CDR3nt: TGCGCCAGCAGCTTGGGACAGGCGGGCGAAAAACTGTTTTTT
abundance: -
d_gene: -
j_gene: TRBJ1-4
v_gene: TRBV5-1

CDR3aa: CASSSVQGGNYGYTF
CDR3nt: TGTGCCAGCAGCTCCGTACAGGGGGGTAACTATGGCTACACCTTC
abundance: -
d_gene: TRBD1
j_gene: TRBJ1-2
v_gene: TRBV7-9

CDR3aa: CASRPGDRGSTEAFF
CDR3nt: TGTGCCAGCAGACCCGGTGACAGGGGTAGCACTGAAGCTTTCTTT
abundance: -
d_gene: TRBD1
j_gene: TRBJ1-1
v_gene: TRBV28

CDR3aa: CASRMRLAGWDEQFF
CDR3nt: TGTGCCAGTAGAATGAGGCTAGCGGGGTGGGATGAGCAGTTCTTC
abundance: -
d_gene: TRBD2
j_gene: TRBJ2-1
v_gene: TRBV19

CDR3aa: CASSDLWCVATGELFF
CDR3nt: TGTGCCAGCAGTGATCTTTGGTGTGTGGCCACCGGGGAGCTGTTTTTT
abundance: -
d_gene: -
j_gene: TRBJ2-2
v_gene: TRBV25-1

CDR3aa: CASSVSPSGRGDEQFF
CDR3nt: TGTGCCAGCAGCGTAAGTCCCAGCGGGAGGGGGGATGAGCAGTTCTTC
abundance: -
d_gene: TRBD2
j_gene: TRBJ2-1
v_gene: TRBV9

CDR3aa: CAISETGNQPQHF
CDR3nt: TGTGCCATCAGTGAAACAGGAAATCAGCCCCAGCATTTT
abundance: -
d_gene: -
j_gene: TRBJ1-5
v_gene: TRBV10-3

CDR3aa: CASTFDRGVNTEAFF
CDR3nt: TGTGCCAGCACTTTCGACAGGGGGGTGAACACTGAAGCTTTCTTT
abundance: -
d_gene: TRBD1
j_gene: TRBJ1-1
v_gene: TRBV28

CDR3aa: CATSPNRGRVTEAFF
CDR3nt: TGTGCCACCAGCCCGAACAGGGGCAGGGTAACTGAAGCTTTCTTT
abundance: -
d_gene: TRBD1
j_gene: TRBJ1-1
v_gene: TRBV15

CDR3aa: CASKAGRDTGELFF
CDR3nt: TGTGCCAGCAAAGCAGGGAGGGACACCGGGGAGCTGTTTTTT
abundance: -
d_gene: TRBD2
j_gene: TRBJ2-2
v_gene: TRBV28

CDR3aa: CASSMTSGRAVVTGELFF
CDR3nt: TGTGCCAGCAGCATGACTAGCGGGAGGGCCGTGGTCACCGGGGAGCTGTTTTTT
abundance: -
d_gene: TRBD2
j_gene: TRBJ2-2
v_gene: TRBV7-2

CDR3aa: CASSQEGQGYAAEAFF
CDR3nt: TGTGCCAGCAGCCAAGAGGGGCAGGGCTATGCCGCTGAAGCTTTCTTT
abundance: -
d_gene: -
j_gene: TRBJ1-1
v_gene: TRBV4-2

CDR3aa: CASSQAADSSYEQYF
CDR3nt: TGTGCCAGCAGCCAAGCGGCAGACAGCTCCTACGAGCAGTACTTC
abundance: -
d_gene: -
j_gene: TRBJ2-7
v_gene: TRBV4-2

CDR3aa: CASSWTGGEKLFF
CDR3nt: TGTGCCAGTAGCTGGACAGGGGGTGAAAAACTGTTTTTT
abundance: -
d_gene: TRBD1
j_gene: TRBJ1-4
v_gene: TRBV19

CDR3aa: CASSSGLAGIDEQFF
CDR3nt: TGTGCCAGCAGTTCTGGACTAGCGGGAATCGATGAGCAGTTCTTC
abundance: -
d_gene: TRBD2
j_gene: TRBJ2-1
v_gene: TRBV28

CDR3aa: CASSLLFGTGELFF
CDR3nt: TGTGCCAGCAGCTTATTATTCGGCACCGGGGAGCTGTTTTTT
abundance: -
d_gene: -
j_gene: TRBJ2-2
v_gene: TRBV7-2

CDR3aa: CASSLIPPLGEGNGYTF
CDR3nt: TGTGCCAGCAGTTTAATTCCCCCCTTAGGGGAGGGGAATGGCTACACCTTC
abundance: -
d_gene: -
j_gene: TRBJ1-2
v_gene: TRBV27

CDR3aa: CASSLIRQGALGEQYF
CDR3nt: TGTGCCAGCAGCTTAATCCGGCAGGGGGCTTTAGGCGAGCAGTACTTC
abundance: -
d_gene: TRBD1
j_gene: TRBJ2-7
v_gene: TRBV11-2

CDR3aa: CASSSIWRGNYEQYF
CDR3nt: TGTGCCAGCAGCTCTATCTGGCGGGGGAACTACGAGCAGTACTTC
abundance: -
d_gene: TRBD2
j_gene: TRBJ2-7
v_gene: TRBV7-2

CDR3aa: CASSLRLAGVGDEQFF
CDR3nt: TGCGCCAGCAGCCTAAGACTAGCGGGAGTCGGAGATGAGCAGTTCTTC
abundance: -
d_gene: TRBD2
j_gene: TRBJ2-1
v_gene: TRBV4-3

CDR3aa: CASSLMPGQGVYNEQFF
CDR3nt: TGTGCCAGCAGCTTAATGCCGGGACAGGGGGTATACAATGAGCAGTTCTTC
abundance: -
d_gene: TRBD1
j_gene: TRBJ2-1
v_gene: TRBV7-3

CDR3aa: CASSSWASDEQYF
CDR3nt: TGTGCCAGCAGCTCGTGGGCCTCCGACGAGCAGTACTTC
abundance: once
d_gene: -
j_gene: TRBJ2-7
v_gene: TRBV7-9

CDR3aa: CASSLEGAPGELFF
CDR3nt: TGCGCCAGCAGCTTGGAGGGGGCCCCCGGGGAGCTGTTTTTT
abundance: -
d_gene: TRBD1
j_gene: TRBJ2-2
v_gene: TRBV5-1

CDR3aa: CASSPPGGSGNTIYF
CDR3nt: TGTGCCAGTAGTCCCCCGGGTGGATCTGGAAACACCATATATTTT
abundance: -
d_gene: -
j_gene: TRBJ1-3
v_gene: TRBV19

CDR3aa: CASSLIGAGGSAGELFF
CDR3nt: TGTGCCAGCAGTTTAATCGGGGCAGGGGGCAGTGCGGGGGAGCTGTTTTTT
abundance: -
d_gene: TRBD1
j_gene: TRBJ2-2
v_gene: TRBV27

CDR3aa: CATSRGAGLAVSTDTQYF
CDR3nt: TGTGCCACCAGCAGAGGGGCGGGACTAGCGGTTAGCACAGATACGCAGTATTTT
abundance: -
d_gene: TRBD2
j_gene: TRBJ2-3
v_gene: TRBV15

CDR3aa: CASSRSQGADTQYF
CDR3nt: TGTGCCAGCAGCCGCTCCCAGGGGGCAGATACGCAGTATTTT
abundance: -
d_gene: TRBD1
j_gene: TRBJ2-3
v_gene: TRBV7-3

CDR3aa: CASSTEVVDTQYF
CDR3nt: TGTGCCAGCAGTACTGAGGTTGTGGATACGCAGTATTTT
abundance: -
d_gene: -
j_gene: TRBJ2-3
v_gene: TRBV4-2

CDR3aa: CASSLRSGSGANVLTF
CDR3nt: TGTGCCAGCAGTTTAAGGTCGGGATCTGGGGCCAACGTCCTGACTTTC
abundance: -
d_gene: -
j_gene: TRBJ2-6
v_gene: TRBV28

CDR3aa: CASSLGSGDNNSPLHF
CDR3nt: TGTGCCAGCAGCTTAGGGTCCGGAGATAATAATTCACCCCTCCACTTT
abundance: -
d_gene: -
j_gene: TRBJ1-6
v_gene: TRBV7-2

CDR3aa: CATRDRGNQPQHF
CDR3nt: TGTGCCACCCGGGACAGGGGCAATCAGCCCCAGCATTTT
abundance: -
d_gene: TRBD1
j_gene: TRBJ1-5
v_gene: TRBV19

CDR3aa: CATSRWVVGSSGNTIYF
CDR3nt: TGTGCCACCAGCCGATGGGTCGTGGGGAGCTCTGGAAACACCATATATTTT
abundance: -
d_gene: -
j_gene: TRBJ1-3
v_gene: TRBV15

CDR3aa: CASSQGQTSGNTIYF
CDR3nt: TGTGCCAGCAGCCAAGGACAGACCTCTGGAAACACCATATATTTT
abundance: -
d_gene: -
j_gene: TRBJ1-3
v_gene: TRBV3-1/TRBV3-2

CDR3aa: CASSTGYYYGYTF
CDR3nt: TGTGCCAGTAGTACGGGGTATTACTATGGCTACACCTTC
abundance: -
d_gene: -
j_gene: TRBJ1-2
v_gene: TRBV19